The source of this TCR beta chain is a study of patients and donors after allogeneic stem cell transplantation. The CDR3 consists of 14 residues. Trimming took off 7 bases at V and 7 bases at J, with 17 bases between the two ends. Germline CDR1 KGHDR, CDR2 SFDVKD. TCRdb processed the RT-PCR reads anew with MiXCR; each CDR3 protein has one entry. Of 100,000 to 130,000 distinct CDR3 sequences in the sample, about a third were seen once. Source material: blood, either unsorted or a sorted T cell fraction (not recorded which). This sequence joins TRBV24-1 and TRBJ2-3, with D possibly being TRBD1 or TRBD2 (5 bases each). The receptor's source is a human donor who was either an allogeneic HSCT recipient or a stem cell or donor lymphocyte infusion donor (not recorded which). It is not recorded whose cells these are; they may come from a transplant donor. The CDR3 loop reads CATRSGGGANTQYF. CDR3 in DNA: TGTGCCACCAGATCAGGTGGGGGAGCAAATACGCAGTATTTT.